The sequence of this T cell receptor beta chain was determined in a study of cytomegalovirus exposure and HLA in healthy donors. In the study overall: Early released data had about 85 million unique TCRs, all coming from HLA-typed donors.

Findings and limits, study-wide: The study had only CMV serostatus as immune exposure information.

With regard to this clone: What it binds is not known.

The PCR had 60 Vbeta and 13 Jbeta primers. Data came from immunoSEQ multiplex PCR; TCRdb stores just in-frame clones and leaves some out. The data contain under 300,000 clones, approximately 85% of them singletons. Germline V gives CDR1 SGHVS, CDR2 FNYEAQ. Trimming cost V 3 bases and J 5 bases; bases outside gene matches: 9. This CDR3 has 16 amino acids. Material: PBMCs. This chain uses TRBV7-6 with TRBJ2-3; 9 bases line up with TRBD2. This TCR came from a woman between 35 and 50 years old in good health and CMV-seropositive. DNA for the CDR3: TGTGCCAGCAGCTTGGCGGGAGGGCCTTCGGGAGATACGCAGTATTTT. Encoded protein: CASSLAGGPSGDTQYF.